Listed below are T cell receptor beta chains from one sample, sequenced in a study of blood T cell repertoires in COVID-19. The method was immunoSEQ multiplex PCR; TCRdb's version includes in-frame clones alone and lacks a portion of them. This table holds roughly 330,000 clones, 70% to 90% found once. Source material: PBMCs or T cells enriched from blood (not recorded which). The receptor set was obtained from a woman aged 25-40 years who had recovered from COVID-19. Each CDR3 is given with its conserved first and last residue. Fields, in order: V gene, CDR3 protein.

>TRBV11-2
CASSAGQGKNTEAFF
>TRBV2
CASNGDMNTEAFF
>TRBV9
CASSVATGSSPAFF
>TRBV7-2
CASSRTGVNSPLHF
>TRBV5-8
CASSLARRPGTNEKLFF
>TRBV7-9
CASSDGHLSSEQFF
>TRBV12-3/TRBV12-4
CASSPTGGVGYTF
>TRBV4-3
CASSQGAGGTYNEQFF
>TRBV4-2
CASSQGAGGALDEQFF
>TRBV20-1
CSARGGDEQYF
>TRBV4-2
CASGRGNTDTQYF
>TRBV5-6
CASSALTPYGYTF
>TRBV5-1
CASSLASRSRHTF
>TRBV19
CASSMRIGNNYGYTF
>TRBV9
CASSVVGEGPQHF
>TRBV2
CASSFWGGAKNIQYF
>TRBV10-2
CASNPTGLFSGNTIYF
>TRBV13
CASRFAGGEAFF
>TRBV18
CASSPTQGDWNYNEQFF
>TRBV30
CAWSVLVNYEQYF
>TRBV19
CASSAPPRGGLNEQFF
>TRBV5-1
CASSFEDRKNEKLFF
>TRBV3-1/TRBV3-2
CASSPEAQSNEKLFF
>TRBV10-3
CAIMGSGQGAYEQYF
>TRBV10-3
CAISESGHTNYGYTF
>TRBV7-2
CASSFMESNYGYTF
>TRBV21-1
CASSPGQPHYGYTF
>TRBV27
CASSLLGTSGGKETQYF
>TRBV6-5
CASSYGQGFNYGYTF
>TRBV19
CASRPRTSNTDTQYF
>TRBV6-6
CASRTGTPEAFF
>TRBV27
CASSPPQGYGYTF
>TRBV7-2
CASSLVSGKDTQYF
>TRBV9
CASSAQARGNTEAFF
>TRBV19
CASSIRGPVGEQYF
>TRBV5-8
CASSSPGGPQPQHF
>TRBV14
CASSPKNRDRGYGYTF
>TRBV12-3/TRBV12-4
CASSVRVDGYTF